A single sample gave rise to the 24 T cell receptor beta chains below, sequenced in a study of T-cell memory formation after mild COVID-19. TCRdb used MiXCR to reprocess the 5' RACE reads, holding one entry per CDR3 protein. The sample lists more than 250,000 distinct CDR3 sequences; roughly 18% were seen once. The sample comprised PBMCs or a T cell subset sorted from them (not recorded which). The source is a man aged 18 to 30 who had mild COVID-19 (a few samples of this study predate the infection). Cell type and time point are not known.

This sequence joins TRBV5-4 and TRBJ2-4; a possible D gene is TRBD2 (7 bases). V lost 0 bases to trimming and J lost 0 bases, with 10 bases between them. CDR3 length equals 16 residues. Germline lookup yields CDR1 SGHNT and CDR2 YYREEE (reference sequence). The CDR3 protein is CASSLEGGLAKNIQYF. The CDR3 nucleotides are TGTGCCAGCAGCTTGGAGGGGGGGTTAGCCAAAAACATTCAGTACTTC.

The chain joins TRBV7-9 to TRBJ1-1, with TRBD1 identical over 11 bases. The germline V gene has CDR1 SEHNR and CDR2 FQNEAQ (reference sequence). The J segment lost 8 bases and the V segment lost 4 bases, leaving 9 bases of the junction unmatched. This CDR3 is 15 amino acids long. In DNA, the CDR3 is TGTGCCAGCAGCTCCCCGGGACAGGGGGGTGAGGAAGCTTTCTTT. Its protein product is CASSSPGQGGEEAFF.

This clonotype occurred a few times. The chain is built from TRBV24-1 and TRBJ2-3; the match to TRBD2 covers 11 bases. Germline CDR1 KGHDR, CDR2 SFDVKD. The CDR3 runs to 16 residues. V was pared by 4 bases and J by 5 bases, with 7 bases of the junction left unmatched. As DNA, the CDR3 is TGTGCCACCAGTGACTCTCTAGCGGGGGGCCGAGATACGCAGTATTTT. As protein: CATSDSLAGGRDTQYF.

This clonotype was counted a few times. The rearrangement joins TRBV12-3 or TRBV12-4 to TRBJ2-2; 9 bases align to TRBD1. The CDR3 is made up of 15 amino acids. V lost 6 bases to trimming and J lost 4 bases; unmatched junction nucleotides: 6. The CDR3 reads CASRWDRVSTGELFF. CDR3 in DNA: TGTGCCAGCAGATGGGACAGGGTGTCCACCGGGGAGCTGTTTTTT.

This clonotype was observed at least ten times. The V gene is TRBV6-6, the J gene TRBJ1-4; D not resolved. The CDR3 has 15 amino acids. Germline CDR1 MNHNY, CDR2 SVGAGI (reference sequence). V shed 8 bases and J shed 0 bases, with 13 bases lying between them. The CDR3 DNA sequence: TGTGCCAGCCCACCGGCGGAAGCAACTAATGAAAAACTGTTTTTT. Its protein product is CASPPAEATNEKLFF.

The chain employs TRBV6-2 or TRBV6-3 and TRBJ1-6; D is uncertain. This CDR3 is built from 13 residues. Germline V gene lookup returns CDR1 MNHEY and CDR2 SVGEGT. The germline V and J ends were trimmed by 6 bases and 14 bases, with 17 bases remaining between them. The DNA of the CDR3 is TGTGCCAGCAGCCCCGGGCTTGGATTGGCCCTCCACTTT. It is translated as CASSPGLGLALHF.

CDR3 in amino acids: CASSPGTDGRTQYF. CDR3 nucleotide sequence: TGTGCCAGCAGCCCCGGGACTGACGGGAGGACCCAGTACTTC. This chain joins TRBV3-1 and TRBJ2-5, with D possibly TRBD2 on 6 matching bases. The length of the CDR3 is 14 residues. V was cut by 4 bases and J by 7 bases, with 16 bases left in between. Germline CDR1 and CDR2: LGHDT and YNNKEL (reference sequence).

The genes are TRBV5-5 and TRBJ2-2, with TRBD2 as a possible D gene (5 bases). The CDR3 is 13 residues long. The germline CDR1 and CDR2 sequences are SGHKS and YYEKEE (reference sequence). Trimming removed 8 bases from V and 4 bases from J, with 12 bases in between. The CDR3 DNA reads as TGTGCCAGTAGACGGGAATTCACCGGGGAGCTGTTTTTT. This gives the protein CASRREFTGELFF.

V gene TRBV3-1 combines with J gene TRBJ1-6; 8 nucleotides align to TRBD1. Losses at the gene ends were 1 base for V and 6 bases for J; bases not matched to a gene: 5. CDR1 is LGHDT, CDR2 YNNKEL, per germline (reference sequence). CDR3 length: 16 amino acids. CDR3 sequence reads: CASSQGTGRINSPLHF. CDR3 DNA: TGTGCCAGCAGCCAAGGGACAGGGCGCATTAATTCACCCCTCCACTTT.

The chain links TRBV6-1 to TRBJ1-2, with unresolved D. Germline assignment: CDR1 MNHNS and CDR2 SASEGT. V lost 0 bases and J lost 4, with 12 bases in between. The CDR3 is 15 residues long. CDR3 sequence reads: CASSEASGKGYGYTF. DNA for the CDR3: TGTGCCAGCAGTGAAGCATCGGGAAAAGGCTATGGCTACACCTTC.

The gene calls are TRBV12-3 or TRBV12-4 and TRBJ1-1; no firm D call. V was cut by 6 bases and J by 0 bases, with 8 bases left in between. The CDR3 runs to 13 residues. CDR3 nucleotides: TGTGCCAGCAGAGGCGGGATGAACACTGAAGCTTTCTTT. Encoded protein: CASRGGMNTEAFF.

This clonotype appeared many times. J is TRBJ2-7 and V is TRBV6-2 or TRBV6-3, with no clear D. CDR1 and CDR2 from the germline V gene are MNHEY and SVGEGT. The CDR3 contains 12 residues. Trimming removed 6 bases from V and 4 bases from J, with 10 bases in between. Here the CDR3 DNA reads TGTGCCAGCAGCAGAGCGAGTTACGAGCAGTACGTC. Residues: CASSRASYEQYV.

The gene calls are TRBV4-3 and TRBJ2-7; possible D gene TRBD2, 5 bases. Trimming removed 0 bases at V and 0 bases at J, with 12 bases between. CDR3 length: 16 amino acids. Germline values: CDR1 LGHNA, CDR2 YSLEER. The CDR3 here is CASSQDLGLSSYEQYF. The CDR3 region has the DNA TGCGCCAGCAGCCAAGATTTAGGACTCAGCTCCTACGAGCAGTACTTC.

The CDR3 region is CASSENTLGDIQYF. Written as DNA, the CDR3 is TGTGCCAGCAGTGAGAACACCCTGGGGGACATTCAGTACTTC. V and J are TRBV2 and TRBJ2-4; the D gene could be TRBD1 or TRBD2 (5 bases each). CDR3 size: 14 residues. Trimming removed 3 bases at V and 8 bases at J, with 14 bases between. Germline CDR1 and CDR2: SNHLY and FYNNEI. Full variable domain (missing parts from reference TRBV2 and TRBJ2-4): EPEVTQTPSHQVTQMGQEVILRCVPISNHLYFYWYRQILGQKVEFLVSFYNNEISEKSEIFDDQFSVERPDGSNFTLKIRSTKLEDSAMYFCASSENTLGDIQYFGAGTRLSVL.

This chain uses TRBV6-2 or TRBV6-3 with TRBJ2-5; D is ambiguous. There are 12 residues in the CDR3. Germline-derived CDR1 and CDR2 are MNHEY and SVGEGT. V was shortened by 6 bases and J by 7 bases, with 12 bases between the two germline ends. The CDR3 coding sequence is TGTGCCAGCAGCCGTCCCGTGGGGACCCAGTACTTC. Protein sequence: CASSRPVGTQYF.

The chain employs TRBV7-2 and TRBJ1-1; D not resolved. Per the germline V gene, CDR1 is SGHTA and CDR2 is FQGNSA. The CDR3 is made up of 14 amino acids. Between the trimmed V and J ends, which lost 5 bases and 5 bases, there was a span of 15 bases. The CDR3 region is CASSRNAGWTEAFF. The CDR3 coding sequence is TGTGCCAGCAGCCGGAACGCGGGGTGGACTGAAGCTTTCTTT. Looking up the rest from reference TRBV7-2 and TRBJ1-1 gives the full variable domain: GAGVSQSPSNKVTEKGKDVELRCDPISGHTALYWYRQSLGQGLEFLIYFQGNSAPDKSGLPSDRFSAERTGGSVSTLTIQRTQQEDSAVYLCASSRNAGWTEAFFGQGTRLTVV.

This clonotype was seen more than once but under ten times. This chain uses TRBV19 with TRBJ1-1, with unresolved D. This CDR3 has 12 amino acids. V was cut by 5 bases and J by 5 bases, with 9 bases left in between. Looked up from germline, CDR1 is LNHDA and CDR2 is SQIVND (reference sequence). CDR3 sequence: CASSWGRTEAFF. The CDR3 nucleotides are TGTGCCAGTAGTTGGGGTCGGACTGAAGCTTTCTTT. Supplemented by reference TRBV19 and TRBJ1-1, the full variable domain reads DGGITQSPKYLFRKEGQNVTLSCEQNLNHDAMYWYRQDPGQGLRLIYYSQIVNDFQKGDIAEGYSVSREKKESFPLTVTSAQKNPTAFYLCASSWGRTEAFFGQGTRLTVV.

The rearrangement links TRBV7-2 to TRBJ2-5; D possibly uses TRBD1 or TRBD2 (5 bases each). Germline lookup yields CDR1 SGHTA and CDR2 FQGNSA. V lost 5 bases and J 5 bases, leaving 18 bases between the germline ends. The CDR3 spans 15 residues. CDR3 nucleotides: TGTGCCAGCAGCCCATCACCGGGACCCATGGAGACCCAGTACTTC. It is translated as CASSPSPGPMETQYF.

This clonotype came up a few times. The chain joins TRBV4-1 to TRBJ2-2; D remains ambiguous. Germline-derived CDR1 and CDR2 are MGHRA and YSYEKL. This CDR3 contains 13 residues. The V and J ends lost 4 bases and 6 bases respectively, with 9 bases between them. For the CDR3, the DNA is TGCGCCAGCAGCCCCTCCCGGCCCGGGGAGCTGTTTTTT. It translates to CASSPSRPGELFF.

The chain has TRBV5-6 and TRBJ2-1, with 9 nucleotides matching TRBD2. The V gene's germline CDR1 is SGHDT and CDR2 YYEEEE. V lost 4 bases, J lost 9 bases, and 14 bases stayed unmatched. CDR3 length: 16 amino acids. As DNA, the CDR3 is TGTGCCAGCAGCCCGGCGGGGGCTAGCGGGGCCGGTGAGCAGTTCTTC. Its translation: CASSPAGASGAGEQFF.

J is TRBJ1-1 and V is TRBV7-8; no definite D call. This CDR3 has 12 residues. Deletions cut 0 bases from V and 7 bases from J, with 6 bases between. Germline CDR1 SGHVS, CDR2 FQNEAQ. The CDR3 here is CASSLATVEAFF. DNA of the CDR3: TGTGCCAGCAGCTTAGCGACGGTTGAAGCTTTCTTT.

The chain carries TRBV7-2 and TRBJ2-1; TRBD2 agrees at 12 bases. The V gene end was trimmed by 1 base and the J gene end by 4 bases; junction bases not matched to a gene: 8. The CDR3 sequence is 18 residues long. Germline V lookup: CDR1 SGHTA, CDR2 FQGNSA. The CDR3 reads CASSLGLAGVPGYNEQFF. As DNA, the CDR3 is TGTGCCAGCAGCTTAGGACTAGCGGGGGTCCCGGGGTACAATGAGCAGTTCTTC.

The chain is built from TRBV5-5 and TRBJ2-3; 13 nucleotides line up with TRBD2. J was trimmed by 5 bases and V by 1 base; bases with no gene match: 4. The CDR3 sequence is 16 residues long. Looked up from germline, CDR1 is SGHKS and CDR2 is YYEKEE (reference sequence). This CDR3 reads CASSLTSGGARDTQYF. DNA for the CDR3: TGTGCCAGCAGCTTGACTAGCGGGGGGGCACGAGATACGCAGTATTTT. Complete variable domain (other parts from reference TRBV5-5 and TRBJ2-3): DAGVTQSPTHLIKTRGQQVTLRCSPISGHKSVSWYQQVLGQGPQFIFQYYEKEERGRGNFPDRFSARQFPNYSSELNVNALLLGDSALYLCASSLTSGGARDTQYFGPGTRLTVL.

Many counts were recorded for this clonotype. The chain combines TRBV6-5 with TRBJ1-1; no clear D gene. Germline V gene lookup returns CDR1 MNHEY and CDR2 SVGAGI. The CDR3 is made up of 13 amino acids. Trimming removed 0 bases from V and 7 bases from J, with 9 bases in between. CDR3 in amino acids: CASSYSKGGEAFF. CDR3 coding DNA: TGTGCCAGCAGTTACTCGAAAGGTGGTGAAGCTTTCTTT.